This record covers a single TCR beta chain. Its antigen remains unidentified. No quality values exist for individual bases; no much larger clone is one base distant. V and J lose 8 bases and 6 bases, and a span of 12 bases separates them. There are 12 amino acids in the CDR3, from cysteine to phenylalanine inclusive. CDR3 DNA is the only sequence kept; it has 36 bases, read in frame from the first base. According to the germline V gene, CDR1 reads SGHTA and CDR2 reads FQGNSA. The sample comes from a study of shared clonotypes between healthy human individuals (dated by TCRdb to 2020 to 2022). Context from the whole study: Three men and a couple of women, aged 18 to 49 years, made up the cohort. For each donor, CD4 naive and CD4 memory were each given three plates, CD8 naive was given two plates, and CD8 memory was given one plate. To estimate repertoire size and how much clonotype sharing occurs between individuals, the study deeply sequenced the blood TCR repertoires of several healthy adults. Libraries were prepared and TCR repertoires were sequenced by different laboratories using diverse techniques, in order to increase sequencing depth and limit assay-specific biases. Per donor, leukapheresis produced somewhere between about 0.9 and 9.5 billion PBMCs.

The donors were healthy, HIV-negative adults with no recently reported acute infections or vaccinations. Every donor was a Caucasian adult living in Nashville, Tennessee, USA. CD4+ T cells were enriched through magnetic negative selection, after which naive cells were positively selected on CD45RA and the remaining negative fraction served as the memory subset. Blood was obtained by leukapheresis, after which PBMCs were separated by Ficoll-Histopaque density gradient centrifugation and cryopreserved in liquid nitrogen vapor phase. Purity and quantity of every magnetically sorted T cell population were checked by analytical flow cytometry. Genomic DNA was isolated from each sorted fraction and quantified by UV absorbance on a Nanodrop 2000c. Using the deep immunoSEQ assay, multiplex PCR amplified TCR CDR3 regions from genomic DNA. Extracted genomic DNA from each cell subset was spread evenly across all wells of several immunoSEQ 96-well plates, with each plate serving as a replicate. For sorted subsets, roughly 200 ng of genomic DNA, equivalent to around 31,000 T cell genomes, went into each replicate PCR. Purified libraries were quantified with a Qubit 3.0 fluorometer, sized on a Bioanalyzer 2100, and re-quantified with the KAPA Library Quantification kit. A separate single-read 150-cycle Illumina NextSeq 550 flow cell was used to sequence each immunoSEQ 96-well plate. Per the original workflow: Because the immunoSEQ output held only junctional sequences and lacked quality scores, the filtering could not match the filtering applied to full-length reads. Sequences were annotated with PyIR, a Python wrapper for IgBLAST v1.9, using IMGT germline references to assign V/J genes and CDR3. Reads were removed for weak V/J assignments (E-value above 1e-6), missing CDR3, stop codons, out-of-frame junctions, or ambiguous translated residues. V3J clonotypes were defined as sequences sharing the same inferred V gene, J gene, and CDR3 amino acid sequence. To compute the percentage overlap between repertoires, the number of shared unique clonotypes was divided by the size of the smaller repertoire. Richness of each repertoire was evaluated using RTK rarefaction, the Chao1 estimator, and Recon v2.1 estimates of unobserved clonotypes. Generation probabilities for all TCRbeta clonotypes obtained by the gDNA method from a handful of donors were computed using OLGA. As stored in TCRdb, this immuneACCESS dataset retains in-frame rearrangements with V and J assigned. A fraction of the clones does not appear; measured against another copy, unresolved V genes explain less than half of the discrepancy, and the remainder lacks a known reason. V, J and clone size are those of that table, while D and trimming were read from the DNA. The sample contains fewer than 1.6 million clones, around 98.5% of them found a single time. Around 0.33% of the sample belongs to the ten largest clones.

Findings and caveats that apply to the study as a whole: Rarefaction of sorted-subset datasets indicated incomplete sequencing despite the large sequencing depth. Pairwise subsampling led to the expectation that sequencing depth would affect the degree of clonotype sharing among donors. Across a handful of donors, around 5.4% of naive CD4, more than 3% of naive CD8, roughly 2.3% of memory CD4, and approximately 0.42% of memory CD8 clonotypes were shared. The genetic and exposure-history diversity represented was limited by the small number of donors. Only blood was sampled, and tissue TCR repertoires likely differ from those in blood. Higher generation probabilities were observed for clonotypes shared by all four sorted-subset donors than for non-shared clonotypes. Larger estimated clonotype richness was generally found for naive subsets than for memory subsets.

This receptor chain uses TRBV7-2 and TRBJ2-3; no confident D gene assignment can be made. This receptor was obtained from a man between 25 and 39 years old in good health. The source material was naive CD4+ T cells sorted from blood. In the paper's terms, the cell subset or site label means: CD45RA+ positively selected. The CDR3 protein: CASGDPADTQYF. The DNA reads TGTGCCAGCGGAGACCCCGCGGATACGCAGTATTTT.